Below, 29 T cell receptor beta chains from the same sample are listed, as sequenced in a study of T cell responses to AZD1222 COVID-19 vaccine. Here immunoSEQ multiplex PCR was the method, and the copy in TCRdb shows in-frame clones only, minus some. The sample gives about 120,000 clones, roughly nine tenths of which show up once; about 5.3% is in the top ten. The source was peripheral blood, collected on day 0 of AZD1222 vaccination. These receptors originate from an adult in good health.

V usage is TRBV19 and J usage is TRBJ2-3, with D perhaps assigned TRBD1 or TRBD2 (6 bases each). V lost 3 bases to trimming and J lost 2 bases, with 18 bases between them. CDR3 length equals 17 residues. Germline CDR1 and CDR2: LNHDA and SQIVND (reference sequence). CDR3 in DNA: TGTGCCAGTAGTATCGGGATGGGGGGCGCCTCCACAGATACGCAGTATTTT. Protein sequence: CASSIGMGGASTDTQYF.

The chain combines TRBV14 with TRBJ1-2; possible D gene TRBD1, 6 bases. The CDR3 consists of 15 residues. CDR1 and CDR2 from the germline V gene are SGHDN and FVKESK. Trimming removed 3 bases at V and 4 bases at J, with 15 bases between. The CDR3 is CASSQAGQSLYGYTF. CDR3 coding DNA: TGTGCCAGCAGCCAGGCGGGACAATCCCTCTATGGCTACACCTTC.

The chain joins TRBV15 to TRBJ1-3; D uncertain. CDR3 length equals 14 residues. V dropped 1 base and J dropped 1 base, with 5 bases sitting between them. Germline V gene sequence: CDR1 LNHNV, CDR2 YYDKDF (reference sequence). The CDR3 DNA reads TGTGCCACCAGCAGAGGGATGTCTGGAAACACCATATATTTT. The encoded protein is CATSRGMSGNTIYF.

V gene TRBV28 combines with J gene TRBJ1-5; possible D gene TRBD1, 6 bases. The V gene's germline CDR1 is MDHEN and CDR2 SYDVKM. Trimming took 7 bases from V and 7 from J, leaving 14 bases between them. The CDR3 length is 13 residues. CDR3 sequence: CASTNRASQPQHF. CDR3 bases: TGTGCCAGCACAAACAGGGCGTCGCAGCCCCAGCATTTT.

The rearrangement links TRBV2 to TRBJ2-7, with D possibly being TRBD1 (6 bases). The ends were cut back, 6 bases at V and 6 bases at J, with 21 bases in the middle. This CDR3 has 15 amino acids. The germline CDR1 and CDR2 sequences are SNHLY and FYNNEI. CDR3 sequence reads: CASSHSGEGNLEQYF. The CDR3 DNA is TGTGCCAGCAGCCATTCAGGGGAAGGTAACCTCGAGCAGTACTTC. The whole variable domain, filled in from reference TRBV2 and TRBJ2-7, reads EPEVTQTPSHQVTQMGQEVILRCVPISNHLYFYWYRQILGQKVEFLVSFYNNEISEKSEIFDDQFSVERPDGSNFTLKIRSTKLEDSAMYFCASSHSGEGNLEQYFGPGTRLTVT.

The V and J genes are TRBV19 and TRBJ1-1; D is perhaps TRBD1 (6 bases). The CDR3 spans 15 residues. From germline, CDR1 is LNHDA and CDR2 SQIVND (reference sequence). The V end was cut by 4 bases, the J end by 0 bases, with 12 bases between. The CDR3 nucleotides are TGTGCCAGTAGTACCCGAGGACAGCTGAACACTGAAGCTTTCTTT. Its protein is CASSTRGQLNTEAFF.

The chain joins TRBV10-3 to TRBJ2-7, with 8 bases that match TRBD1. Looked up from germline, CDR1 is ENHRY and CDR2 is SYGVKD. J gave up 3 bases and V 0 bases, and 7 bases lay outside the gene matches. The CDR3 sequence is 16 residues long. The CDR3 sequence is CAISESAGGVNYEQYF. The CDR3, as DNA: TGTGCCATCAGTGAGTCGGCAGGGGGCGTTAACTACGAGCAGTACTTC.

Comment on this clone: The junction departs from germline at one end; a sequencing error may be responsible. The V gene is TRBV3-1 (or the pseudogene TRBV3-2), the J gene TRBJ2-5, with D possibly TRBD2 on 6 matching bases. The CDR3 runs 12 residues. Germline CDR1 reads LGHDT; CDR2 reads YNNKEL (reference sequence). The CDR3 bases are TGTGCCAGCAGACAAGGAGGGGAGACCCAGTACTTC. It encodes CASRQGGETQYF.

The chain combines TRBV9 with TRBJ1-1, with TRBD1 matching 7 bases. This CDR3 comprises 12 residues. Unmatched junction bases numbered 5, after V lost 4 bases and J lost 8 bases. Germline assignment: CDR1 SGDLS and CDR2 YYNGEE. DNA for the CDR3: TGTGCCAGCAGCCCAAGGGACAGCGAAGCTTTCTTT. Amino acids: CASSPRDSEAFF.

The J gene is TRBJ1-5, the V gene TRBV6-5, with 7 bases matching TRBD1. This CDR3 contains 15 residues. The junction had 6 bases not matched to a gene; V was cut back by 5 bases and J by 2 bases. Germline assignment: CDR1 MNHEY and CDR2 SVGAGI. CDR3: CASSPTGVGNQPQHF. The DNA for the CDR3 is TGTGCCAGCAGTCCTACAGGGGTTGGCAATCAGCCCCAGCATTTT.

The genes are TRBV3-1 (or the pseudogene TRBV3-2) and TRBJ2-5, with 10 bases aligning to TRBD1. Looked up from germline, CDR1 is LGHDT and CDR2 is YNNKEL (reference sequence). The CDR3 consists of 15 residues. Losses at the gene ends were 4 bases for V and 3 bases for J; bases not matched to a gene: 5. The CDR3 here is CASSLRTGGKETQYF. CDR3 nucleotide sequence: TGTGCCAGCAGCCTACGGACAGGGGGAAAAGAGACCCAGTACTTC.

The chain has TRBV19 and TRBJ1-5, with 9 bases lining up with TRBD1. Germline CDR1 LNHDA, CDR2 SQIVND (reference sequence). The J segment lost 6 bases and the V segment lost 4 bases, leaving 4 bases of the junction unmatched. This CDR3 has 14 amino acids. The CDR3 sequence: CASSRTGGGQPQHF. CDR3 DNA: TGTGCCAGTAGTAGAACAGGGGGCGGTCAGCCCCAGCATTTT. The full variable domain, rest sourced from reference TRBV19 and TRBJ1-5, is DGGITQSPKYLFRKEGQNVTLSCEQNLNHDAMYWYRQDPGQGLRLIYYSQIVNDFQKGDIAEGYSVSREKKESFPLTVTSAQKNPTAFYLCASSRTGGGQPQHFGDGTRLSIL.

This clone was seen a handful of times. The chain employs TRBV3-1 (or the pseudogene TRBV3-2) and TRBJ1-1; no clear D gene. There are 16 residues in the CDR3. Looked up from germline, CDR1 is LGHDT and CDR2 is YNNKEL (reference sequence). Trimming took off 4 bases at V and 7 bases at J, with 22 bases between the two ends. The CDR3 loop reads CASSLTNFHGIGEAFF. CDR3 nucleotides: TGTGCCAGCAGCCTAACCAATTTTCACGGGATCGGTGAAGCTTTCTTT.

This clone was counted a single time. The rearrangement joins TRBV10-2 to TRBJ1-5; D gene ambiguous. The CDR3 covers 12 residues. V was cut by 7 bases and J by 8 bases, with 12 bases left in between. The germline CDR1 and CDR2 sequences are WSHSY and SAAADI. The CDR3 DNA reads TGCGCCAGCACCGACCCCCCAAAGCCCCAGCATTTT. It yields the protein CASTDPPKPQHF.

The CDR3 sequence is CAWSESGGSPLHF. CDR3 nucleotide sequence: TGTGCCTGGAGTGAGTCGGGGGGTTCACCCCTCCACTTT. J is TRBJ1-6 and V is TRBV30; D perhaps matches TRBD1 (5 bases). This CDR3 has 13 residues. V lost 1 base and J lost 9, with 10 bases in between. Looked up from germline, CDR1 is GTSNPN and CDR2 is SVGIG (reference sequence).

This sequence joins TRBV19 and TRBJ1-4, with 9 bases aligning to TRBD1. Losses at the gene ends were 10 bases for V and 7 bases for J; bases not matched to a gene: 10. The CDR3 runs 14 residues. From germline, CDR1 is LNHDA and CDR2 SQIVND (reference sequence). In nucleotides, the CDR3 is TGTGCCACCACGGTGGACAGGGGAGGTGAAAAACTGTTTTTT. This translates into CATTVDRGGEKLFF.

The genes are TRBV7-3 and TRBJ2-7, with 15 bases matching TRBD2. V was pared by 2 bases and J by 4 bases, with 9 bases of the junction left unmatched. The CDR3 has 18 amino acids. In germline, CDR1 is SGHTA, CDR2 FQGTGA. CDR3 bases: TGTGCCAGCAGCTTAGGTGGACTAGCGGGAGGGGTGGTGTACGAGCAGTACTTC. It is translated as CASSLGGLAGGVVYEQYF.

This clone turned up a few times. The chain carries TRBV9 and TRBJ1-1; unclear D gene. Deletions cut 1 base from V and 3 bases from J, with 22 bases between. CDR1 and CDR2 from the germline V gene are SGDLS and YYNGEE. CDR3 length: 18 residues. CDR3 bases: TGTGCCAGCAGCGTATTAACTCCCTATGATATTGGGGACACTGAAGCTTTCTTT. Translated: CASSVLTPYDIGDTEAFF.

The chain combines TRBV10-1 with TRBJ1-3; no reliable D call. CDR1 is WNHNN and CDR2 is SYGVQD in the germline V gene (reference sequence). There are 15 residues in the CDR3. The ends were cut back, 6 bases at V and 2 bases at J, with 14 bases in the middle. CDR3 bases: TGCGCCAGCAGCTTCATGAGGGCTCCTGGAAACACCATATATTTT. Its protein is CASSFMRAPGNTIYF.

The rearrangement uses TRBV7-9 and TRBJ2-1, with D maybe TRBD1 (6 bases). With 5 bases removed from V and 5 bases from J, the gap between germline ends came to 13 bases. The V gene's germline CDR1 is SEHNR and CDR2 FQNEAQ (reference sequence). The CDR3 consists of 14 residues. For the CDR3, the DNA is TGTGCCAGCAGCCTACTGGGACAAGACAATGAGCAGTTCTTC. It encodes CASSLLGQDNEQFF.

This clone was observed a few times. The rearrangement uses TRBV5-8 and TRBJ2-7; 8 bases fit TRBD1. This CDR3 region has 12 residues. Germline CDR1 SGHTS, CDR2 YDEGEE. The DNA for the CDR3 is TGTGCCAGCAGCTTGTACCAGGACAGGGTGAAGGTC. Its translation is CASSLYQDRVKV.

The chain recombines TRBV7-6 with TRBJ1-5; the match to TRBD1 covers 9 bases. The V gene end was trimmed by 5 bases and the J gene end by 3 bases; junction bases not matched to a gene: 5. The CDR3 runs to 15 residues. Per germline, CDR1 SGHVS and CDR2 FNYEAQ. CDR3 in DNA: TGTGCCAGCAGCCTCGGGACAGGGATCAATCAGCCCCAGCATTTT. Translating it yields CASSLGTGINQPQHF.

This clone occurred once. The genes are TRBV27 and TRBJ2-2; TRBD2 aligns across 7 bases. The CDR3 is 17 amino acids. J gave up 4 bases and V 6 bases, and 14 bases lay outside the gene matches. Germline V gene sequence: CDR1 MNHEY, CDR2 SMNVEV (reference sequence). This CDR3 reads CASSPLASGKGTGELFF. CDR3 nucleotide sequence: TGTGCCAGCAGCCCGCTCGCGAGCGGGAAGGGCACCGGGGAGCTGTTTTTT.

The chain has TRBV2 and TRBJ2-3; 7 bases match TRBD2. The germline gives CDR1 SNHLY, CDR2 FYNNEI. The V segment lost 1 base and the J segment 4 bases; nucleotides outside the gene matches: 5. CDR3 length equals 15 residues. The CDR3 protein is CASSEDGAGADTQYF. The CDR3 bases are TGTGCCAGCAGTGAAGACGGGGCGGGGGCAGATACGCAGTATTTT.

This sequence joins TRBV7-9 and TRBJ2-5, with no clear D. The CDR3 covers 14 residues. Trimming took off 5 bases at V and 4 bases at J, with 14 bases between the two ends. Germline CDR1 reads SEHNR; CDR2 reads FQNEAQ (reference sequence). CDR3 DNA: TGTGCCAGCAGCACGGCCTCCTTGGGAGAGACCCAGTACTTC. Amino acid sequence: CASSTASLGETQYF.

The CDR3 spells CASMTDNIQYF. CDR3 nucleotides: TGTGCCAGCATGACAGATAACATTCAGTACTTC. V and J are TRBV2 and TRBJ2-4; maybe TRBD1 (5 bases). The V end lost 7 bases, the J end lost 7 bases, and 8 bases lay between the germline ends. Germline values: CDR1 SNHLY, CDR2 FYNNEI. CDR3 length: 11 amino acids.

The chain carries TRBV13 and TRBJ2-2; D possibly corresponds to TRBD1 (5 bases). Germline V gene sequence: CDR1 PRHDT, CDR2 FYEKMQ (reference sequence). The CDR3 loop spans 17 amino acids. V lost 4 bases, J lost 4 bases, and 19 bases lay in between. The CDR3: CASSSPVRTQITGELFF. CDR3 coding DNA: TGTGCCAGCAGCTCCCCCGTGAGGACACAGATCACCGGGGAGCTGTTTTTT. Full variable domain (rest looked up from reference TRBV13 and TRBJ2-2): AAGVIQSPRHLIKEKRETATLKCYPIPRHDTVYWYQQGPGQDPQFLISFYEKMQSDKGSIPDRFSAQQFSDYHSELNMSSLELGDSALYFCASSSPVRTQITGELFFGEGSRLTVL.

This chain's CDR3 is CASSGLTGQETQYF. The CDR3 DNA reads as TGTGCCAGTAGTGGGCTCACGGGTCAAGAGACCCAGTACTTC. The chain recombines TRBV19 with TRBJ2-5; D not resolved. This CDR3 spans 14 amino acids. V shed 5 bases and J shed 2 bases, with 12 bases lying between them. Germline-derived CDR1 and CDR2 are LNHDA and SQIVND (reference sequence).

The chain links TRBV5-1 to TRBJ1-4, with D possibly TRBD1 on 5 matching bases. This CDR3 has 15 amino acids. CDR1 and CDR2 from the germline V gene are SGHRS and YFSETQ. Trimming shortened V by 4 bases and J by 5 bases, and 15 bases separated the two germline ends. CDR3 residues: CASSLPGGTNEKLFF. CDR3 DNA: TGCGCCAGCAGCCTCCCGGGGGGGACGAATGAAAAACTGTTTTTT.